The 32 T cell receptor beta chains presented below share a single source sample, sequenced in a study of cytomegalovirus exposure and HLA in healthy donors. Amplification used 60 Vbeta primers and 13 Jbeta primers. This table comes from immunoSEQ multiplex PCR, and its TCRdb copy is limited to in-frame clones, with some not included. The sample holds around 160,000 clones, around 75% seen once. Sequenced input: PBMCs. These receptor sequences come from a woman aged 18-29 years in good health and CMV-seronegative.

V usage is TRBV25-1 and J usage is TRBJ1-2; D is ambiguous. Per germline, CDR1 MGHDK and CDR2 SYGVNS. Between the trimmed V and J ends, which lost 4 bases and 1 base, there was a span of 7 bases. The CDR3 is made up of 13 amino acids. The CDR3 sequence is CASSASLNYGYTF. In DNA form, the CDR3 reads TGTGCCAGCAGTGCAAGCCTTAACTATGGCTACACCTTC.

This rearrangement joins TRBV6-5 to TRBJ2-7, with TRBD2 as a possible D gene (5 bases). CDR1 MNHEY and CDR2 SVGAGI come from the germline V gene. V gave up 6 bases and J gave up 3 bases, with 12 bases separating them. CDR3 length equals 13 residues. The CDR3 sequence is CASRNGDGYEQYF. As DNA, the CDR3 is TGTGCCAGCAGGAACGGGGATGGCTACGAGCAGTACTTC.

This clone has just a few counts. This rearrangement joins TRBV27 to TRBJ1-4; TRBD1 might be the D (6 bases). Trimming took off 4 bases at V and 10 bases at J, with 13 bases between the two ends. The CDR3 loop spans 13 amino acids. CDR1 and CDR2 from the germline V gene are MNHEY and SMNVEV (reference sequence). The CDR3 protein is CASSSGDGRKLFF. The CDR3 region has the DNA TGTGCCAGCAGTTCAGGGGACGGCCGAAAACTGTTTTTT.

This clone was seen only a few times. The chain's CDR3 is CASNQPLLSGRVGDTQYF. The CDR3 DNA reads TGTGCCAGCAACCAGCCGCTCCTTAGCGGGAGGGTAGGAGATACGCAGTATTTT. V is TRBV5-8 and J is TRBJ2-3; TRBD2 aligns across 11 bases. This CDR3 comprises 18 residues. Trimming cost V 6 bases and J 5 bases; bases outside gene matches: 17. The germline V gene encodes CDR1 SGHTS and CDR2 YDEGEE.

This clone was picked up a small number of times. The V gene is TRBV19, the J gene TRBJ1-2; TRBD1 is a possible D gene (5 bases). CDR1 and CDR2 (germline): LNHDA, SQIVND (reference sequence). The CDR3 loop spans 12 amino acids. The V and J ends lost 9 bases and 9 bases respectively, with 17 bases between them. The CDR3 spells CASQGGGLSYTF. The CDR3 nucleotides read TGTGCCAGCCAGGGAGGCGGTTTAAGCTACACCTTC.

The chain has TRBV4-2 and TRBJ1-4, with D tentatively TRBD1 (5 bases). The germline V gene has CDR1 LGHNA and CDR2 YNFKEQ. The ends were cut back, 1 base at V and 3 bases at J, with 21 bases in the middle. The CDR3 runs to 19 residues. CDR3 amino acids: CASSQVQWNSGAANEKLFF. The CDR3 nucleotides read TGTGCCAGCAGCCAAGTTCAGTGGAATAGTGGGGCGGCTAATGAAAAACTGTTTTTT.

CDR3 sequence: CASSLETGSGGYTF. CDR3 in DNA: TGCGCCAGCAGCTTGGAGACAGGGTCGGGCGGCTACACCTTC. V and J are TRBV5-1 and TRBJ1-2, with 7 positions matching TRBD1. V was clipped by 0 bases and J by 8 bases; unmatched bases: 7. The CDR3 covers 14 residues. CDR1 is SGHRS, CDR2 YFSETQ, per germline.

This clone occurred a few times. This chain joins TRBV5-4 and TRBJ2-4; 7 bases agree with TRBD1. CDR3 length: 14 residues. From germline, CDR1 is SGHNT and CDR2 YYREEE (reference sequence). The trim removed 3 bases at V and 4 bases at J, leaving 4 bases unmatched. This CDR3 reads CASSWGQTKNIQYF. The CDR3 coding sequence is TGTGCCAGCAGCTGGGGACAGACAAAAAACATTCAGTACTTC.

J is TRBJ2-1 and V is TRBV18; 12 bases are shared with TRBD2. Trimming took 2 bases from V and 8 from J; bases not matched to a gene: 7. The CDR3 has 16 amino acids. Germline CDR1 is KGHSH and CDR2 is LQKENI. CDR3 bases: TGTGCCAGCTCACCAGAAACGACTAGCGGGAGCGATGAGCAGTTCTTC. This encodes CASSPETTSGSDEQFF. Using reference TRBV18 and TRBJ2-1 for the parts outside the CDR3, the full variable domain is NAGVMQNPRHLVRRRGQEARLRCSPMKGHSHVYWYRQLPEEGLKFMVYLQKENIIDESGMPKERFSAEFPKEGPSILRIQQVVRGDSAAYFCASSPETTSGSDEQFFGPGTRLTVL.

As regards this clone: A read error may produce the germline difference seen at one junction end. The chain is built from TRBV7-7 and TRBJ2-1, with 14 bases matching TRBD2. The germline V gene encodes CDR1 SSHAT and CDR2 FNYEAQ (reference sequence). The length of the CDR3 is 15 residues. CDR3 sequence: CASSPGLAGVDEQFF. Here the CDR3 DNA reads TGTGCTAGCAGCCCGGGACTAGCGGGGGTCGATGAGCAGTTCTTC.

This clone was seen once. The chain carries TRBV9 and TRBJ1-6; 7 bases are a match to TRBD1. J was trimmed by 10 bases and V by 5 bases; bases with no gene match: 12. The CDR3 contains 15 residues. Germline CDR1 is SGDLS and CDR2 is YYNGEE. The CDR3 reads CASSGRDRSGSPLHF. For the CDR3, the DNA is TGTGCCAGCAGTGGCCGGGACAGATCGGGGTCACCCCTCCACTTT.

This clone was observed a handful of times. The chain is built from TRBV4-1 and TRBJ1-3, with 7 bases identical to TRBD1. CDR3 length: 19 residues. CDR1 and CDR2 (germline): MGHRA, YSYEKL. The ends lost 1 base at V and 3 bases at J; junction bases unmatched: 15. For the CDR3, the DNA is TGCGCCAGCAGCCAAGCTGGGACAGAAGGCGTTTCGGGTGGAAACACCATATATTTT. The encoded protein is CASSQAGTEGVSGGNTIYF.

This clone was seen a single time. This rearrangement joins TRBV18 to TRBJ1-3; 9 bases match TRBD1. CDR1 and CDR2 from the germline V gene are KGHSH and LQKENI. V dropped 3 bases and J dropped 2; count of bases not matched to a gene: 8. The CDR3 consists of 17 residues. CDR3: CASSPQTGGTTGNTIYF. As DNA, the CDR3 is TGTGCCAGCTCACCCCAGACAGGGGGAACAACTGGAAACACCATATATTTT.

The chain joins TRBV28 to TRBJ1-1; possibly TRBD1 for D (6 bases). The CDR3 consists of 15 residues. Germline CDR1 reads MDHEN; CDR2 reads SYDVKM. The V end lost 5 bases, the J end lost 1 base, and 14 bases lay between the germline ends. The CDR3 region has the DNA TGTGCCAGCAGTACGACAGGAACTCAGAACACTGAAGCTTTCTTT. Translated, it gives CASSTTGTQNTEAFF. Based on the CDR3 plus reference TRBV28 and TRBJ1-1, the full variable domain is DVKVTQSSRYLVKRTGEKVFLECVQDMDHENMFWYRQDPGLGLRLIYFSYDVKMKEKGDIPEGYSVSREKKERFSLILESASTNQTSMYLCASSTTGTQNTEAFFGQGTRLTVV.

J is TRBJ2-1 and V is TRBV18; 10 nucleotides match TRBD2. The V segment lost 3 bases and the J segment 3 bases; nucleotides outside the gene matches: 5. Germline V gene sequence: CDR1 KGHSH, CDR2 LQKENI. This CDR3 contains 16 residues. The CDR3 is CASSPLAGGDYNEQFF. The CDR3, as DNA: TGTGCCAGCTCACCGTTAGCGGGAGGAGACTACAATGAGCAGTTCTTC.

There are a few counts of this clone. This chain uses TRBV7-6 with TRBJ2-5; D not resolved. The J call may be wrong; the DNA end is better matched by TRBJ2-7. The germline gives CDR1 SGHVS, CDR2 FNYEAQ. This CDR3 region has 14 residues. In DNA, the CDR3 is TGTGCCAGCAGCTTAGGTTCAGCAAACTACGAGCAGTACTTC. This encodes CASSLGSANYEQYF.

The chain has TRBV5-6 and TRBJ1-5; 7 bases are a match to TRBD1. This CDR3 comprises 14 residues. Germline values: CDR1 SGHDT, CDR2 YYEEEE. Losses at the gene ends were 0 bases for V and 7 bases for J; bases not matched to a gene: 4. The CDR3 spells CASSLGQGAQPQHF. The CDR3 region has the DNA TGTGCCAGCAGCTTGGGACAGGGAGCCCAGCCCCAGCATTTT.

The rearrangement links TRBV5-5 to TRBJ1-4; weak D call: TRBD1 (5 bases). The CDR3 contains 14 residues. The germline V and J ends were trimmed by 7 bases and 0 bases, with 10 bases remaining between them. The germline gives CDR1 SGHKS, CDR2 YYEKEE (reference sequence). CDR3: CASHWGPTNEKLFF. Written as DNA, the CDR3 is TGTGCCAGCCACTGGGGCCCAACTAATGAAAAACTGTTTTTT.

The chain carries TRBV4-3 and TRBJ2-3; possible D gene TRBD2, 6 bases. The V gene's germline CDR1 is LGHNA and CDR2 YSLEER. V was clipped by 1 base and J by 2 bases, with 13 bases between them. The CDR3 loop spans 16 amino acids. In DNA form, the CDR3 reads TGCGCCAGCAGCCAAGGTAGCGGAAAAACCACAGATACGCAGTATTTT. It translates to CASSQGSGKTTDTQYF.

This chain joins TRBV5-6 and TRBJ1-1, with 9 bases identical to TRBD1. J lost 5 bases, V lost 4 bases, and 3 bases had no gene match. This CDR3 has 13 residues. The germline gives CDR1 SGHDT, CDR2 YYEEEE. CDR3 nucleotides: TGTGCCAGCAGCAAACAGGGGGCGACTGAAGCTTTCTTT. Protein: CASSKQGATEAFF.

The chain employs TRBV9 and TRBJ2-6; the D is unclear. Germline V lookup: CDR1 SGDLS, CDR2 YYNGEE. Trimming shortened V by 5 bases and J by 4 bases, and 19 bases separated the two germline ends. The CDR3 covers 17 residues. The CDR3 here is CASSKPHTAYGANVLTF. The CDR3 DNA reads as TGTGCCAGCAGTAAACCCCATACCGCGTACGGGGCCAACGTCCTGACTTTC.

The V gene is TRBV4-1, the J gene TRBJ1-5; D is perhaps TRBD1 (5 bases). CDR3 length: 13 amino acids. V was trimmed by 2 bases and J by 6 bases, leaving 8 bases between them. Looked up from germline, CDR1 is MGHRA and CDR2 is YSYEKL. The CDR3 protein is CASSQRRGQPQHF. In nucleotides, the CDR3 is TGCGCCAGCAGCCAACGGAGGGGTCAGCCCCAGCATTTT.

This clone has only a few counts. The gene calls are TRBV6-1 and TRBJ1-5; D remains unclear. This CDR3 region has 11 residues. V was pared by 4 bases and J by 11 bases, with 9 bases between. Germline V gene data show CDR1 as MNHNS and CDR2 as SASEGT. DNA of the CDR3: TGTGCCAGCAGTGTGGCCGCCGCCCAGCATTTT. Its translation: CASSVAAAQHF.

The table lists this clone with a few counts. The chain couples TRBV6-6 to TRBJ1-4, with D tentatively TRBD1 (5 bases). In germline, CDR1 is MNHNY, CDR2 SVGAGI (reference sequence). The CDR3 runs 15 residues. The V gene lost 7 bases and the J gene lost 7 bases, with 19 bases spanning the gap. The CDR3 sequence: CASTPIQGIGEKLFF. The CDR3 nucleotides read TGTGCCAGCACCCCAATCCAGGGTATTGGTGAAAAACTGTTTTTT.

The chain employs TRBV6-1 and TRBJ2-6, with 11 bases identical to TRBD1. CDR3 length: 19 amino acids. J gave up 1 base and V 7 bases, and 12 bases lay outside the gene matches. Per the germline V gene, CDR1 is MNHNS and CDR2 is SASEGT. The CDR3 protein is CASTDPGTGGISGANVLTF. CDR3 DNA: TGTGCCAGCACTGACCCCGGGACAGGGGGAATATCTGGGGCCAACGTCCTGACTTTC.

The V and J genes are TRBV9 and TRBJ2-1; 11 bases fit TRBD2. Germline CDR1 reads SGDLS; CDR2 reads YYNGEE. The junction had 5 bases not matched to a gene; V was cut back by 5 bases and J by 4 bases. The CDR3 has 15 amino acids. CDR3 in amino acids: CASSTTSGDYNEQFF. The CDR3 DNA follows: TGTGCCAGCAGTACGACTAGCGGGGATTACAATGAGCAGTTCTTC.

In its sample, this clone was seen a few times. The V gene is TRBV2, the J gene TRBJ2-2, with TRBD2 matching over 14 bases. V trimming: 8 bases; J trimming: 5 bases; junction bases outside the gene matches: 4. CDR3 size: 15 residues. The germline CDR1 and CDR2 sequences are SNHLY and FYNNEI. The CDR3 protein is CASRTSGRYTGELFF. The CDR3 DNA reads TGTGCCAGCCGGACTAGCGGGAGGTATACCGGGGAGCTGTTTTTT.

Concerning this clone: The junction departs from the called germline gene at one end, perhaps through a read error. The chain joins TRBV28 to TRBJ1-5, with 10 bases aligning to TRBD1. CDR1 is MDHEN and CDR2 is SYDVKM in the germline V gene. The CDR3 extends over 16 amino acids. This CDR3 is CASSPQTGGSNQLQHF. Here the CDR3 DNA reads TGTGCCAGCAGTCCGCAGACAGGGGGCAGCAATCAGCTCCAGCATTTT.

This chain connects TRBV4-1 to TRBJ2-7; 8 nucleotides align to TRBD1. CDR1 is MGHRA, CDR2 YSYEKL, per germline. The CDR3 sequence is 15 residues long. The ends lost 4 bases at V and 2 bases at J; junction bases unmatched: 7. The CDR3 is CASSLQTGDTYEQYF. The CDR3 DNA is TGCGCCAGCAGCCTCCAGACAGGGGACACCTACGAGCAGTACTTC.

This chain uses TRBV7-6 with TRBJ2-1, with 9 bases identical to TRBD2. The germline V gene encodes CDR1 SGHVS and CDR2 FNYEAQ. CDR3 size: 16 residues. The trim removed 6 bases at V and 5 bases at J, leaving 11 bases unmatched. This CDR3 reads CASSFGGGAYNNEQFF. The CDR3 DNA is TGTGCCAGCAGTTTTGGCGGGGGGGCGTATAACAATGAGCAGTTCTTC.

As concerns this clone: At one end the junction does not follow the germline gene, possibly because of a read error. J is TRBJ1-1 and V is TRBV6-5; D gene ambiguous. In germline, CDR1 is MNHEY, CDR2 SVGAGI. The CDR3 is 15 amino acids. The CDR3 region has the DNA TGTGCCAGCAGTTACCAGGATCCGGGGAACACTGAAGCCTTCTTT. Translated: CASSYQDPGNTEAFF.

The rearrangement uses TRBV6-1 and TRBJ1-5; 7 nucleotides match TRBD1. Unmatched junction bases numbered 9, after V lost 5 bases and J lost 5 bases. This CDR3 is built from 15 residues. Germline CDR1 MNHNS, CDR2 SASEGT. The DNA of the CDR3 is TGTGCCAGCAGTCTCGGGACAGCTGGGGATCAGCCCCAGCATTTT. Protein sequence: CASSLGTAGDQPQHF.